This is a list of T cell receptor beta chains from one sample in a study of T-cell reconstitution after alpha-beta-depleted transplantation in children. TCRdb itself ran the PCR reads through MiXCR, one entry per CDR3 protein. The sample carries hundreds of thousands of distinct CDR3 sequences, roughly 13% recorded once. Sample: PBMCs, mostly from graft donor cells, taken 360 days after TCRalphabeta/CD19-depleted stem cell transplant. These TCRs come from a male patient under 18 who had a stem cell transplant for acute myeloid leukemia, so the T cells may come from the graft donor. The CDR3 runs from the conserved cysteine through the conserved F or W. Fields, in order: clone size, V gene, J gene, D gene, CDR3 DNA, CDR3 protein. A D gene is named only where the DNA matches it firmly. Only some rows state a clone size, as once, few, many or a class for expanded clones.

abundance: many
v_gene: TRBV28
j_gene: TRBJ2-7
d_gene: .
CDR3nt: TGTGCCAGCAGACACCGGGACAACAACTACGAGCAGTACTTC
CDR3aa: CASRHRDNNYEQYF

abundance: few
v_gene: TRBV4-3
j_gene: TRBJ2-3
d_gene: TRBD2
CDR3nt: TGCGCCAGCAGCCAACGGAGCGGGGCTACAACAGATACGCAGTATTTT
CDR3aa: CASSQRSGATTDTQYF

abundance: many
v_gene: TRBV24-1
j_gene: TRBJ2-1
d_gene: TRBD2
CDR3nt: TGTGCCACCAGTGATTCCCGTTGGGCGGGAGGGAGCTCCTACAATGAGCAGTTCTTC
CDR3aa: CATSDSRWAGGSSYNEQFF

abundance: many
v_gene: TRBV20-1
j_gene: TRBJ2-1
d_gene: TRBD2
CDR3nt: TGCAGTGCTAGGATGCTGGGGACTAGCGGATTTTCCTACAATGAGCAGTTCTTC
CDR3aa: CSARMLGTSGFSYNEQFF

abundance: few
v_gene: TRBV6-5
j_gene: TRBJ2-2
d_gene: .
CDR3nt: TGTGCCAGCAGTTACTCGTTTACTCGGCCCGGGGAGCTGTTTTTT
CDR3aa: CASSYSFTRPGELFF

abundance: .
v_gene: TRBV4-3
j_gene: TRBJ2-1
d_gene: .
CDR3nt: TGCGCCAGCAGCCAAGTGCTAGTCTTTGAGCAGTTCTTC
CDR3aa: CASSQVLVFEQFF

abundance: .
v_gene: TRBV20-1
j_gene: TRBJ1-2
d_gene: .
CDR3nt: TGCAGTGCTAGAGATAGGCCGCCCTATGGCTACACCTTC
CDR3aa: CSARDRPPYGYTF

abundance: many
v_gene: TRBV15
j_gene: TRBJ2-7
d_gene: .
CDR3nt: TGTGCCACCAGCAGAGATCGGGCGCACGGAGGGTACTACGAGCAGTACTTC
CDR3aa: CATSRDRAHGGYYEQYF

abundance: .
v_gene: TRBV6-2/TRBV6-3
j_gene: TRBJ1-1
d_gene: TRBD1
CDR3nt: TGTGCCAGCAGTTCCGAATACCACAGGGGATGGGCGAACACTGAAGCTTTCTTT
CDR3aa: CASSSEYHRGWANTEAFF

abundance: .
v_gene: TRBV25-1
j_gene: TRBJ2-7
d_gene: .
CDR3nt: TGTGCCAGCAGTGATCAGCCAGGCCCCTACGAGCAGTACTTC
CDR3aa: CASSDQPGPYEQYF

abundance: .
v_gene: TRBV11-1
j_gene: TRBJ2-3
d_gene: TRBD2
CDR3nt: TGTGCCAGCAGCTTAGCGCCAAGTCCGAGCGGGAGGCCGCATTTGTACACAGATACGCAGTATTTT
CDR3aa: CASSLAPSPSGRPHLYTDTQYF

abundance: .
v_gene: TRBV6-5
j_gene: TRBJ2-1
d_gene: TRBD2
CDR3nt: TGTGCCAGCAGTTACTCGGGACTAGCGGGAGTGAATACATACAATGAGCAGTTCTTC
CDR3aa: CASSYSGLAGVNTYNEQFF

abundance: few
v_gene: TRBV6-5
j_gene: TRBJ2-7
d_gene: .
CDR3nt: TGTGCCAGCAGCAATTCCCTGGGCGAGCAGTACTTC
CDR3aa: CASSNSLGEQYF

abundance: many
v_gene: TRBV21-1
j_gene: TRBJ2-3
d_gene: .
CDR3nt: TGTGCCAGCAGCAAATATCCTCCTAGCGCCGGATCTGGCACAGATACGCAGTATTTT
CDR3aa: CASSKYPPSAGSGTDTQYF

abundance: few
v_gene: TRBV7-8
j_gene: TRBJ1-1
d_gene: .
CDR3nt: TGTGCCAGCAGCTTAGGAGGTCAGTCGGCACAACTATTTGAAGCTTTCTTT
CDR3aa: CASSLGGQSAQLFEAFF

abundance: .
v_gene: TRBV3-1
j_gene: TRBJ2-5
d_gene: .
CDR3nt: TGTGCCAGCAGCCAAGATGGACCGGGGGTAACCCAGTACTTC
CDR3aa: CASSQDGPGVTQYF

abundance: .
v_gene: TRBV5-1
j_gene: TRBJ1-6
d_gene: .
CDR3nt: TGCGCCAGCAGCTTGGACAGGCCCTATAATTCACCCCTCCACTTT
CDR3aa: CASSLDRPYNSPLHF

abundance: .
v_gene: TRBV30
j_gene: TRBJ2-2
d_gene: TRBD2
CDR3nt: TGTGCCTGGAGTGCCTCTCGGACTAGAGTTAACACCGGGGAGCTGTTTTTT
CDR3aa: CAWSASRTRVNTGELFF

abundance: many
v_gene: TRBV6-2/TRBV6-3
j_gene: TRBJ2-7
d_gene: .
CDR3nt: TGTGCCAGCAGTTACGAACTTCCCCGTTACGAGCAGTACTTC
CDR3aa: CASSYELPRYEQYF

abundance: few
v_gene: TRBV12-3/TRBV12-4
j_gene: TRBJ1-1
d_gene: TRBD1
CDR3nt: TGTGCCAGCAGTTTAGCGACAGGGGTAAGGGGATCTGAAGCTTTCTTT
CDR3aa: CASSLATGVRGSEAFF

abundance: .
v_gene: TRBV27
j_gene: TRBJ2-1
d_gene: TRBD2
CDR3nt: TGTGCCAGCACGGCTAGCGGGAGAGCGCTATACAATGAGCAGTTCTTC
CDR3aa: CASTASGRALYNEQFF

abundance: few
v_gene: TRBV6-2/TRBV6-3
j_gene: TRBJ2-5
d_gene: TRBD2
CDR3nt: TGTGCCAGCAGTCCTCTGGCGGGGGGACAGTACTTC
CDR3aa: CASSPLAGGQYF

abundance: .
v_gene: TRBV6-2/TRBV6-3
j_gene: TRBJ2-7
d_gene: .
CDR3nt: TGTGCCAGCGGAATTGGGACGATCTACGAGCAGTACTTC
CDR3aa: CASGIGTIYEQYF

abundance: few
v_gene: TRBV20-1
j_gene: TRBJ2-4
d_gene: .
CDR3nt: TGCAGTGCTAGAGATTTTTCGGGGGCGGTGGACATTCAGTACTTC
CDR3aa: CSARDFSGAVDIQYF

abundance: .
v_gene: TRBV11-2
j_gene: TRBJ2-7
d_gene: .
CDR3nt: TGTGCCAGCAGCCAGCTAGCGAACGGTGTAAGCTCCTACGAGCAGTACTTC
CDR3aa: CASSQLANGVSSYEQYF

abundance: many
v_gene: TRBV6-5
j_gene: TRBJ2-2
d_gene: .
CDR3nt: TGTGCCAGCAGTTACTCAGGCTTAACCGCCGGGGAGCTGTTTTTT
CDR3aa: CASSYSGLTAGELFF

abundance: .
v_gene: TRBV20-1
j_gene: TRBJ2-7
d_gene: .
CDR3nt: TGCAGTGCTGCCGGGACGACCTACGAGCAGTACTTC
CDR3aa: CSAAGTTYEQYF

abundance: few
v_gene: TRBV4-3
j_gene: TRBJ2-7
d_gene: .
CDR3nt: TGCGCCAGCAGCCAAGAGCCCAGGCAATACGAGCAGTACTTC
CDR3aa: CASSQEPRQYEQYF

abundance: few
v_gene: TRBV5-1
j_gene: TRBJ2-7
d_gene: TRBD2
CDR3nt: TGCGCCAGCAGCCCGATAGCGGGAACCCCCTACGAGCAGTACTTC
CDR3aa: CASSPIAGTPYEQYF

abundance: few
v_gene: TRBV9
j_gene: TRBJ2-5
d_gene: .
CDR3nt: TGTGCCAGCATCGGATCGGACCCAGAGACCCAGTACTTC
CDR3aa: CASIGSDPETQYF

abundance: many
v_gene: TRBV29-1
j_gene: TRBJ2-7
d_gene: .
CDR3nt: TGCAGCGTTGAAGGAGGGGTCGCCTACGAGCAGTACTTC
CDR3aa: CSVEGGVAYEQYF

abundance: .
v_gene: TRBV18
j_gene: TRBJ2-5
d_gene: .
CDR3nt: TGTGCCAGCTCACGGACGGAGACCCAGTACTTC
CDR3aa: CASSRTETQYF

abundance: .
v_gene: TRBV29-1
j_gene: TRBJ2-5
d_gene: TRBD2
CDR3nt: TGCAGCGGCGGACTAGCAGAAGAGACCCAGTACTTC
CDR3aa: CSGGLAEETQYF

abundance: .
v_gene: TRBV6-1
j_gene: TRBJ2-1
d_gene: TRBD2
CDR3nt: TGTGCCAGCAGAGGACTAGCGGGAGCATCCTACAATGAGCAGTTCTTC
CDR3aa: CASRGLAGASYNEQFF

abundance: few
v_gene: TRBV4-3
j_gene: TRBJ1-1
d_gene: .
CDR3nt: TGCGCCAGCAGCCAAGCAATAATGGGGAACACTGAAGCTTTCTTT
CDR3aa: CASSQAIMGNTEAFF

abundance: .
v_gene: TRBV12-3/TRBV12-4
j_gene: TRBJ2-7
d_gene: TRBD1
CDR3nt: TGTGCCAGCAGCCCTGACCGAACAGGGGATAGCTCCTACGAGCAGTACTTC
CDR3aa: CASSPDRTGDSSYEQYF

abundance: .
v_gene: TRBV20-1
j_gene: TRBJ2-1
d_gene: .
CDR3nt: TGCAGTGCTAGAGCCCCAGACGGTAGCTCCTACAATGAGCAGTTCTTC
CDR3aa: CSARAPDGSSYNEQFF

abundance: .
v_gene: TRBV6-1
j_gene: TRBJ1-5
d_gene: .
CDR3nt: TGTGCCAGCAGTGCTCGCGGACAGTCTACATGGGGTCAGCCCCAGCATTTT
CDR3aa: CASSARGQSTWGQPQHF

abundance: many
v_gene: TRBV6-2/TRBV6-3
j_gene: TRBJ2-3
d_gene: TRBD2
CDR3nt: TGTGCCAGCAGTAAGCGGGAGGGCCTTGGAGATACGCAGTATTTT
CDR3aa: CASSKREGLGDTQYF

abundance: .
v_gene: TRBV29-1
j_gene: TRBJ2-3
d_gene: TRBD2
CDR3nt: TGCAGCGCCCGTCGGGACTACCGCACAGATACGCAGTATTTT
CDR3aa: CSARRDYRTDTQYF

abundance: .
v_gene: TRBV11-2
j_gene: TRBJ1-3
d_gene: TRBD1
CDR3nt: TGTGCCAGCAGCTTAGGGTTGGGACAGGGGGCTTCTGGAAACACCATATATTTT
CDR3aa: CASSLGLGQGASGNTIYF

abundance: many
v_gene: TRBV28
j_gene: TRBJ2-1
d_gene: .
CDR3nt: TGTGCCAGCAGCCCACCTTATACTTGGATCCCTTACAATGAGCAGTTCTTC
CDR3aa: CASSPPYTWIPYNEQFF

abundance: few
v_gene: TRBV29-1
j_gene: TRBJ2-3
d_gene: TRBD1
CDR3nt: TGCAGCGCCACGGACAGGGGCGACCTCACAGATACGCAGTATTTT
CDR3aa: CSATDRGDLTDTQYF

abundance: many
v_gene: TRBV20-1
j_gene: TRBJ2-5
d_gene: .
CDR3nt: TGCAGTGCTAGAATCCTAGGCGAGACCCAGTACTTC
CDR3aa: CSARILGETQYF

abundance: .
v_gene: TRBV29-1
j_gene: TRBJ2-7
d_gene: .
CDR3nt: TGCAGCGGAGGCGACGGGTCAGCCTACGAGCAGTACTTC
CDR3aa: CSGGDGSAYEQYF

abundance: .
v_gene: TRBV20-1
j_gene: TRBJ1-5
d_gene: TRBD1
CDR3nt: TGCAGTGCTCGAGGGGGCAGCCTCAATCAGCCCCAGCATTTT
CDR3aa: CSARGGSLNQPQHF

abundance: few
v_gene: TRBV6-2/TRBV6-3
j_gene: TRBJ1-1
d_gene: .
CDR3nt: TGTGCCAGCAGTTACCCTCCACAGTGGGGGAAGAACACTGAAGCTTTCTTT
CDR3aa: CASSYPPQWGKNTEAFF

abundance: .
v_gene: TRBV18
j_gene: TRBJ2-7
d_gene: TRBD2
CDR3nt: TGTGCCAGCTCACCCCTATATCCCGAACAGACGGGGAGGGGGCAGTACTTC
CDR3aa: CASSPLYPEQTGRGQYF

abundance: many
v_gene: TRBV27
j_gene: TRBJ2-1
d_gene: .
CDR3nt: TGTGCCAGCAGTTTTCTGGCGGACGCCTACAATGAGCAGTTCTTC
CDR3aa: CASSFLADAYNEQFF